The entry that follows covers one TCR beta chain sequence. This record belongs to a study of blood T cell repertoires in COVID-19. On the study more broadly: From the United States, Italy and Spain came samples of acute and convalescent COVID-19. Nucleic acid was either cDNA or gDNA, and it came from T cells, B-cell-depleted T cells, or PBMCs.

Grouping used clinical history reported by participants in a survey and questionnaire. Donors in Cohort 3 who had recovered were those with two negative PCRs, healthcare professional clearance, or resolution of their symptoms. Profiling relied on immunoSEQ multiplex PCR, and the TCRdb table lists in-frame clones only, not all of them. The sample shows about 280,000 clones, over 85% of them seen only once. V was clipped by 5 bases and J by 11 bases; unmatched bases: 10. The CDR3 sequence is 15 residues long. Germline-derived CDR1 and CDR2 are SNHLY and FYNNEI. Source material: PBMCs or T cells enriched from blood (not recorded which). The TCR sequence derives from a woman in her sixties or seventies who had recovered from COVID-19. The chain combines TRBV2 with TRBJ1-6; 9 bases agree with TRBD1. This CDR3 reads CASSPGGDRVAPLHF. The DNA of the CDR3 is TGTGCCAGCAGTCCAGGTGGGGACAGGGTCGCACCCCTCCACTTT.